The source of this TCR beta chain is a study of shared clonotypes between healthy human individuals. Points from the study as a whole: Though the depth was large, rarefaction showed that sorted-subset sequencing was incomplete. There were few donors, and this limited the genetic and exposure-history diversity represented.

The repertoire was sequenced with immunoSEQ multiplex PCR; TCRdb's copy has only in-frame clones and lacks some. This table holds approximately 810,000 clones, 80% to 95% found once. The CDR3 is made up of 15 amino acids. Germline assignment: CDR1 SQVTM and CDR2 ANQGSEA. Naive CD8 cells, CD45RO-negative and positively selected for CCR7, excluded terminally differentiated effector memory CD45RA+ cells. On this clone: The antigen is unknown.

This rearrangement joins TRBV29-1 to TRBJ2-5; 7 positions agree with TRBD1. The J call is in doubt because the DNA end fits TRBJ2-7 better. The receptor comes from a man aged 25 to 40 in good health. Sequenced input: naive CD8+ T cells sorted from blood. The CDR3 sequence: CSVEDSTGTVYEQYF. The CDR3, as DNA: TGCAGCGTTGAAGATAGTACAGGGACAGTCTACGAGCAGTACTTC.